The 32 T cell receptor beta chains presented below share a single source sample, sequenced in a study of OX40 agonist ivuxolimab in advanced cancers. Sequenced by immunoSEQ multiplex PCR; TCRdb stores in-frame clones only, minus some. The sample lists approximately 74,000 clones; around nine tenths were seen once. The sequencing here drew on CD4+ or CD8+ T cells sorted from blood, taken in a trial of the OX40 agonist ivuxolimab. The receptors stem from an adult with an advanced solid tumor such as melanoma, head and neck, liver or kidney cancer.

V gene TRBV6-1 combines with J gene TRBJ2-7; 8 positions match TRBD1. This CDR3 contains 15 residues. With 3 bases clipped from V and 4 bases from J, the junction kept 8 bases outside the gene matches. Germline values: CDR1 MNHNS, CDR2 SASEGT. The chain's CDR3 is CASSEPGRQGYEQYF. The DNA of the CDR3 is TGTGCCAGCAGTGAGCCAGGCAGACAGGGGTACGAGCAGTACTTC.

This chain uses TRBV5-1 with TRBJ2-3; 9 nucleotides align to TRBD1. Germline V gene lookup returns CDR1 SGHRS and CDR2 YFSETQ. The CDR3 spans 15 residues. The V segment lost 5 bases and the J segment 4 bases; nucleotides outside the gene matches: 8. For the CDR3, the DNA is TGCGCCAGCAGGCGTGGACAGGGGCGGGCAGATACGCAGTATTTT. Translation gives CASRRGQGRADTQYF.

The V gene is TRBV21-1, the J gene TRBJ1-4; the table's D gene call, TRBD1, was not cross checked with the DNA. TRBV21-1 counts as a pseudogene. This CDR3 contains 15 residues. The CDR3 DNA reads TGTGCCAGCAGCGCGACAGGGAGAATTAATGAAAAACTGTTTTTT. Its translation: CASSATGRINEKLFF.

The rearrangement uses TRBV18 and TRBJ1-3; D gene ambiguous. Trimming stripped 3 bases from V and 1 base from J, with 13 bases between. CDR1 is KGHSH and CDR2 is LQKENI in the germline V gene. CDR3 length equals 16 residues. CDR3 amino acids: CASSPTQSLSGNTIYF. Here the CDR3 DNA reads TGTGCCAGCTCACCCACGCAGAGTCTTTCTGGAAACACCATATATTTT.

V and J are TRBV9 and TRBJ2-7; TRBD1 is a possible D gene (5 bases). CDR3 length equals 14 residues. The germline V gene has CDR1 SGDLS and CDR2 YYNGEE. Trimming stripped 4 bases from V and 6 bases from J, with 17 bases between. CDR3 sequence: CASSPQGSPSEQYF. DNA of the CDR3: TGTGCCAGCAGCCCCCAGGGAAGTCCGTCCGAGCAGTACTTC.

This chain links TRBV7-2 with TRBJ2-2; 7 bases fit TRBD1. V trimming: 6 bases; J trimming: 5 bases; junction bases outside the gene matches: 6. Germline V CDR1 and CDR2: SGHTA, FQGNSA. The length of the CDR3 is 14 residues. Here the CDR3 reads CASSRQGKTGELFF. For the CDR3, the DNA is TGTGCCAGCAGTCGACAGGGAAAGACCGGGGAGCTGTTTTTT.

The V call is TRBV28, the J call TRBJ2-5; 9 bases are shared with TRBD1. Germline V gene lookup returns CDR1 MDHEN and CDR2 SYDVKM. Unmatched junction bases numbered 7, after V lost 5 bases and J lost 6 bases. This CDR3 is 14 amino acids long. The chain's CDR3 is CASSPTGGAKTQYF. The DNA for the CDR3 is TGTGCCAGCAGTCCTACAGGGGGCGCGAAGACCCAGTACTTC.

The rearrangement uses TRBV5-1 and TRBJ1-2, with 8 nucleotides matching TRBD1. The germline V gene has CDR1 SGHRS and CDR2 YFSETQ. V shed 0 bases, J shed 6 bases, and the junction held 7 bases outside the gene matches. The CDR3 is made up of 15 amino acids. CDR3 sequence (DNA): TGCGCCAGCAGCTTGGCCATTGGACAGGGTGATGGCTACACCTTC. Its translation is CASSLAIGQGDGYTF.

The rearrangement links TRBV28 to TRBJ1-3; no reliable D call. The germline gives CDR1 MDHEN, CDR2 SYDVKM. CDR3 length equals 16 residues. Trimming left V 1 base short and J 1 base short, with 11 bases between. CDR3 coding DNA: TGTGCCAGCAGTTTATTCTCAGACCATTCTGGAAACACCATATATTTT. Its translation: CASSLFSDHSGNTIYF.

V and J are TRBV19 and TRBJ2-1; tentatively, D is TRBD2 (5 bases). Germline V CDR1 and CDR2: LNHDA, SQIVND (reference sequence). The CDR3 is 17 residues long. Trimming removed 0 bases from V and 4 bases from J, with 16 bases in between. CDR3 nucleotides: TGTGCCAGTAGTATAGACCGGACGGGATATTCATACAATGAGCAGTTCTTC. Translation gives CASSIDRTGYSYNEQFF.

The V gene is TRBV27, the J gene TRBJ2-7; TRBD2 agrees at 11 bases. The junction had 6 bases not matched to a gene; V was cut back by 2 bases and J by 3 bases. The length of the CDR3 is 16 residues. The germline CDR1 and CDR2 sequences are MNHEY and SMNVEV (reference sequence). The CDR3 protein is CASSLSLAGGIYEQYF. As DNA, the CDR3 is TGTGCCAGCAGTTTAAGTCTAGCGGGAGGTATCTACGAGCAGTACTTC.

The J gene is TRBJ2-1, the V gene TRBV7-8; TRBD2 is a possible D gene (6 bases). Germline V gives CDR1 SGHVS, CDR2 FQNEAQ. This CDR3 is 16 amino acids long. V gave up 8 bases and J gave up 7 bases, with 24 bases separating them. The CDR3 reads CASQLRAARGLNEQFF. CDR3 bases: TGTGCCAGCCAACTTCGGGCGGCCCGGGGGTTGAATGAGCAGTTCTTC.

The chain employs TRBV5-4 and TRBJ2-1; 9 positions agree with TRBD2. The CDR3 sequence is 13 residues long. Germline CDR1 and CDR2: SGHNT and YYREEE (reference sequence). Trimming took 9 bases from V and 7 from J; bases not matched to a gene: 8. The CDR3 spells CATRLAVSNEQFF. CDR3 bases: TGTGCCACCCGACTAGCGGTTTCGAATGAGCAGTTCTTC.

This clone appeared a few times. DNA for the CDR3: TGTGCCAGCAGTTACGGGACAGTTCAAGAGACCCAGTACTTC. This codes for CASSYGTVQETQYF. This chain joins TRBV6-5 and TRBJ2-5; 7 bases fit TRBD1. This CDR3 is built from 14 residues. The junction had 2 bases not matched to a gene; V was cut back by 2 bases and J by 2 bases. Germline assignment: CDR1 MNHEY and CDR2 SVGAGI.

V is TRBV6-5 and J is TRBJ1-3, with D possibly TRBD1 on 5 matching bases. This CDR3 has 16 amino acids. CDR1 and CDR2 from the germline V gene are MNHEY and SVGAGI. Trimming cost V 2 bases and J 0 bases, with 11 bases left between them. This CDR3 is CASSYGHQNSGNTIYF. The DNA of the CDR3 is TGTGCCAGCAGTTACGGACACCAAAACTCTGGAAACACCATATATTTT.

The DNA for the CDR3 is TGTGCCTGGCTCAGGGACAGGGCCTTCAATGAGCAGTTCTTC. It encodes CAWLRDRAFNEQFF. The V gene is TRBV30, the J gene TRBJ2-1; 9 nucleotides agree with TRBD1. Trimming cost V 5 bases and J 6 bases; bases outside gene matches: 8. This CDR3 has 14 amino acids. The germline gives CDR1 GTSNPN, CDR2 SVGIG (reference sequence).

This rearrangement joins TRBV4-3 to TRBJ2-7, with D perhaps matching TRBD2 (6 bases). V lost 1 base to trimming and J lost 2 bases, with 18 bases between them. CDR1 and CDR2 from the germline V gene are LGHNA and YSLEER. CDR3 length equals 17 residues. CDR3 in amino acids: CASSQAFGWSSAYEQYF. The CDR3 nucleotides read TGCGCCAGCAGCCAAGCGTTCGGGTGGTCTAGCGCCTACGAGCAGTACTTC.

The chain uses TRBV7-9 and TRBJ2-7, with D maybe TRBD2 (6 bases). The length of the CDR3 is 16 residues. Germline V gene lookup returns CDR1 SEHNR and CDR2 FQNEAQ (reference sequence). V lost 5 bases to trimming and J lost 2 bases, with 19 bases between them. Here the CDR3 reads CASSNPGIGSPYEQYF. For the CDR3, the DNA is TGTGCCAGCAGCAATCCAGGGATCGGGAGTCCCTACGAGCAGTACTTC.

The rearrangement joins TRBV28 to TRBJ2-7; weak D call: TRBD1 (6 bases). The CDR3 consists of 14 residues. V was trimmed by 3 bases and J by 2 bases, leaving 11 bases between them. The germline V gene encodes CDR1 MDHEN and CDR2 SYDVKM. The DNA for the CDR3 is TGTGCCAGCAGTTTCAGTCAGGGGACCTACGAGCAGTACTTC. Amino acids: CASSFSQGTYEQYF.

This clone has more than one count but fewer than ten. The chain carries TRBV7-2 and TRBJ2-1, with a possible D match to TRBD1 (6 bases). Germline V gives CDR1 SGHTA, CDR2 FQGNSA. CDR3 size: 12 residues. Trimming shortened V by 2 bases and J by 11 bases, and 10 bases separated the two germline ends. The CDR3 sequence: CASSLQGLKQFF. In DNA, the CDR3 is TGTGCCAGCAGCTTACAGGGGTTAAAGCAGTTCTTC.

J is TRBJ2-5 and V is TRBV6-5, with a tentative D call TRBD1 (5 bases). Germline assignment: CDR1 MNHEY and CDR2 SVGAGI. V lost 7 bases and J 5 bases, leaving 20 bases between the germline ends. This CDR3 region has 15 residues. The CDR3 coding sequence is TGTGCCAGCACTCCAAGGGGTCCAGGGTGGGAGACCCAGTACTTC. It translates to CASTPRGPGWETQYF.

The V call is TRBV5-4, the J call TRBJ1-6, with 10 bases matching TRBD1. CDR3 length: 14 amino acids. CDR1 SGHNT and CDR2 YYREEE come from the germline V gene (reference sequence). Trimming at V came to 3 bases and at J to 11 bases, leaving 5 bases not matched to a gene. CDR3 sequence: CASSSGQGVTPLHF. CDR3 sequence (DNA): TGTGCCAGCAGCTCTGGACAGGGGGTAACACCCCTCCACTTT.

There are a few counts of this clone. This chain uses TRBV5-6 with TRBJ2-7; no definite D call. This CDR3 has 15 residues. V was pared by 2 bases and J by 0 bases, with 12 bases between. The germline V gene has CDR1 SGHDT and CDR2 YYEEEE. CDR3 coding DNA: TGTGCCAGCAGCTTCCGGCAGGTTCCCTCCTACGAGCAGTACTTC. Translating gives CASSFRQVPSYEQYF.

CDR3: CASSIVSTSPQETQYF. In DNA form, the CDR3 reads TGTGCCAGTAGTATAGTTTCGACTAGCCCCCAAGAGACCCAGTACTTC. V gene TRBV19 combines with J gene TRBJ2-5, with 7 bases aligning to TRBD2. V lost 1 base, J lost 1 base, and 6 bases stayed unmatched. Per germline, CDR1 LNHDA and CDR2 SQIVND (reference sequence). This CDR3 has 16 residues.

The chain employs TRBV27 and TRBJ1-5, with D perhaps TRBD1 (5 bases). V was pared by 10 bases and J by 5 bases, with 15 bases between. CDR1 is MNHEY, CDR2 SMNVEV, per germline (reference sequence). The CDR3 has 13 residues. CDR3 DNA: TGTGCCACCGGTAAAGGGGAAGATCAGCCCCAGCATTTT. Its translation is CATGKGEDQPQHF.

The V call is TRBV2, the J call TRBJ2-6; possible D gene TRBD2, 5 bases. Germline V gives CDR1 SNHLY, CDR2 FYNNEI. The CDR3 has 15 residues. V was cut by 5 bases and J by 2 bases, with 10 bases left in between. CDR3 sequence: CASSPGVAGANVLTF. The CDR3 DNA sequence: TGTGCCAGCAGTCCCGGGGTTGCTGGGGCCAACGTCCTGACTTTC.

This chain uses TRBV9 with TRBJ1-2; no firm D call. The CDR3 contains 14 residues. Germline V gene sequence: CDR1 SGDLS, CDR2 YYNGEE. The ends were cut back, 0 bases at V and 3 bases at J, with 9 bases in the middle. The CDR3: CASSVDTTYYGYTF. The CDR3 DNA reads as TGTGCCAGCAGCGTAGACACGACTTACTATGGCTACACCTTC.

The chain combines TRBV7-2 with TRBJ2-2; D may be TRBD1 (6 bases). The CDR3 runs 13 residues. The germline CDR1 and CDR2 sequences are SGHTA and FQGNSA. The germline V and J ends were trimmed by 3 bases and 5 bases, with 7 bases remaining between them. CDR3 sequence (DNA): TGTGCCAGCAGCTTTCAGGGGACCGGGGAGCTGTTTTTT. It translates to CASSFQGTGELFF. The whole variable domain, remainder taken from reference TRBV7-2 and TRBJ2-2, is GAGVSQSPSNKVTEKGKDVELRCDPISGHTALYWYRQSLGQGLEFLIYFQGNSAPDKSGLPSDRFSAERTGGSVSTLTIQRTQQEDSAVYLCASSFQGTGELFFGEGSRLTVL.

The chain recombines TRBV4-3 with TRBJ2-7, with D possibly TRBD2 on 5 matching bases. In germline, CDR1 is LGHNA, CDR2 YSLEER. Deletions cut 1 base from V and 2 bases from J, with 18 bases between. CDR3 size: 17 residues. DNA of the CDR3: TGCGCCAGCAGCCAAGCAGCGGTTCGCTCGACGGCCTACGAGCAGTACTTC. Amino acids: CASSQAAVRSTAYEQYF.

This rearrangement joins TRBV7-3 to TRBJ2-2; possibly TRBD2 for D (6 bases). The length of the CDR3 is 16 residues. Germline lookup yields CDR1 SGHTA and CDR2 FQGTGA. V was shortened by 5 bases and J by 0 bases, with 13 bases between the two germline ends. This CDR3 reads CASSPWGGANTGELFF. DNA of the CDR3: TGTGCCAGCAGCCCATGGGGAGGCGCGAACACCGGGGAGCTGTTTTTT. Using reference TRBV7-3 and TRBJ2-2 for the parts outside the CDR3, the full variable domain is GAGVSQTPSNKVTEKGKYVELRCDPISGHTALYWYRQSLGQGPEFLIYFQGTGAADDSGLPNDRFFAVRPEGSVSTLKIQRTERGDSAVYLCASSPWGGANTGELFFGEGSRLTVL.

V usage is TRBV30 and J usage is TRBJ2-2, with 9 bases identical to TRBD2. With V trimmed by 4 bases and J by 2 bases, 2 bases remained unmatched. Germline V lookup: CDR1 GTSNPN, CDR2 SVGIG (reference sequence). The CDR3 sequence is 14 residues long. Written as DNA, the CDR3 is TGTGCCTGGACAGCGGGAGGCAACACCGGGGAGCTGTTTTTT. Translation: CAWTAGGNTGELFF.

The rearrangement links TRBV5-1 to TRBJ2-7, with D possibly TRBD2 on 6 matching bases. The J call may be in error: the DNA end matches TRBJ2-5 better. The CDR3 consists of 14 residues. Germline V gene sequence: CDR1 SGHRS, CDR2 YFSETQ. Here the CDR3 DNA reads TGCGCCAGCAGCTTGGTCGGGGGAGGAGAGACCCAGTACTTC. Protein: CASSLVGGGETQYF.